This TCR beta chain was recorded in a study of cytomegalovirus exposure and HLA in healthy donors. Overall study results and limits: It was about 150 TCR beta chains that were listed as cytomegalovirus-associated. Later analysis suggested most CMV-associated TCR beta chains were HLA-restricted. CMV serostatus was the only immune exposure information that was available.

Germline V lookup: CDR1 SNHLY, CDR2 FYNNEI. V trimming: 3 bases; J trimming: 6 bases; junction bases outside the gene matches: 12. This CDR3 is built from 16 residues. This PCR relied on a set of 60 Vbeta primers and 13 Jbeta primers. TCRdb's copy holds only in-frame clones and misses some; the assay was immunoSEQ multiplex PCR. Found here are some 150,000 clones, around 75% of them singletons; the top ten hold 3.5%. Turning to this clone: Its antigen is unknown.

The sequence derives from a human donor in good health. Sequencing used PBMCs. The chain carries TRBV2 and TRBJ2-7; the match to TRBD2 covers 9 bases. For the CDR3, the DNA is TGTGCCAGCAGTGACCAGCCTAGCGGGATGCTTCCCGAGCAGTACTTC. Residues: CASSDQPSGMLPEQYF.